This T cell receptor beta chain originates from a study of cytomegalovirus exposure and HLA in healthy donors. PCR involved 60 Vbeta and 13 Jbeta primers. The protocol was immunoSEQ multiplex PCR, while the TCRdb copy is restricted to in-frame clones and leaves out a portion. Seen here are roughly 100,000 clones, under 80% observed once, and the top ten hold around 8.6%. CDR1 is LNHDA, CDR2 SQIVND, per germline (reference sequence). The V and J ends lost 7 bases and 6 bases, in that order; junction bases with no gene match: 3. The CDR3 runs 12 residues. The TCR originated in a woman aged 40 to 49 in good health and CMV-seropositive. The sequenced sample consisted of PBMCs. The chain links TRBV19 to TRBJ1-1, with TRBD1 matching over 9 bases. The CDR3 region has the DNA TGTGCCAGTAAGGACAGGGGCGCTGAAGCTTTCTTT. Translating gives CASKDRGAEAFF.